This TCR beta chain appears in the sequencing data of a study of T cells and copy number aberrations in small-cell lung cancer. Points from the study as a whole: Adjacent lung showed higher T-cell richness and clonality than tumors; density difference nonsignificant. A small sample size limited this study; results need validation.

Data came from immunoSEQ multiplex PCR; TCRdb stores just in-frame clones and leaves some out. Of more than 9,500 clones detected, about three quarters appear once; the ten largest clones hold roughly a third. Regarding this clone: The antigen is not known.

CDR3 length equals 15 residues. The germline gives CDR1 MNHEY, CDR2 SVGAGI. V was shortened by 0 bases and J by 0 bases, with 3 bases between the two germline ends. Donors had limited-stage small-cell lung cancer and underwent surgical resection in Hangzhou, China, between about 2007 and 2021. Adjacent normal lung was taken at least 2 cm from tumor. Sequencing used normal tissue next to the tumor. The V and J genes are TRBV6-5 and TRBJ2-6; D gene ambiguous. The clonotype was recovered from a man in his sixties with small cell lung cancer. In DNA form, the CDR3 reads TGTGCCAGCAGTTACTCGAACTCTGGGGCCAACGTCCTGACTTTC. This sequence encodes CASSYSNSGANVLTF.